This TCR beta chain was retrieved from a study of neoadjuvant nivolumab and ipilimumab in lung cancer (dated by TCRdb to 2018 to 2020). Notes on the research overall: Nivolumab was given at 3 mg/kg intravenously on days 1, 15 and 29, and the combination arm added ipilimumab 1 mg/kg on day 1 only. A total of roughly 42 patients with operable NSCLC were treated in the trial, with about 23 randomized to nivolumab monotherapy and about 21 randomized to nivolumab plus ipilimumab. TCR repertoires were compared between pretherapy (baseline) peripheral blood and tumors resected at surgery after neoadjuvant immune checkpoint blockade. Seven patients had matched pretherapy and resected tumor pairs analyzed, with four treated with nivolumab and three with nivolumab plus ipilimumab. The primary endpoint of the trial was the rate of major pathologic response (MPR) in the intention-to-treat population of each study arm.

This clone was seen only once. Its antigen is unknown. Within one base of it there is no much larger clone, and no base qualities were kept. Receptor libraries were prepared by the immunoSEQ multiplex PCR assay. In the authors' own workflow: Richness and clonality were used to summarize the repertoires, and clones that significantly expanded or contracted between pre- and post-therapy samples were identified. Not all clones reach the TCRdb copy of this immuneACCESS table, which keeps in-frame sequences only. Checked studies attribute under half of the gap to unresolved V genes and leave the rest unexplained. V and J calls and clone size are as listed in that table; D and trimming were resolved from the DNA. This sample comprises more than 6,000 clones, 60% to 80% of them detected only once. The ten largest clonotypes hold roughly 4.3% of the sample. Trimming takes 3 bases off V and 3 bases off J; junction bases not matched to a gene: 5. The CDR3 covers 15 residues, taking in both the cysteine and the phenylalanine. Here the CDR3 DNA is all that survives: 45 bases in frame from base 1. The germline V gene (reference sequence) provides CDR1 MNHEY and CDR2 SMNVEV.

The time point label, as the study defines it: at surgical resection after neoadjuvant nivolumab +/- ipilimumab. The samples were obtained from NEOSTAR, a phase 2 randomized trial that tested neoadjuvant nivolumab or nivolumab plus ipilimumab, followed by surgery, in operable NSCLC. Broad study findings and their caveats: No significant correlation was found between TCR clonality and pathologic tumor regression, and only one major-pathologic-response sample was available for the clonality analysis. TCR richness and clonality were greater in resected tumors than in tumor-adjacent uninvolved lung, and increases were seen in more dual-therapy-treated tumors. From pretherapy to surgery, increases in tumor T-cell richness and clonality were observed in three of three dual-therapy tumors but in only two of four nivolumab-treated tumors. A small number of samples was subjected to TCR sequencing. A positive correlation was observed between pretherapy blood TCR richness and richness in tumors resected after neoadjuvant therapy (Spearman R = 0.82).

This sequence originates from an adult with non-small cell lung cancer. In this chain, TRBV27 is recombined with TRBJ2-7; TRBD1 matches 10 bases in the middle. Sequences were derived from tumor tissue, sampled after neoadjuvant nivolumab, alone or with ipilimumab, at or shortly before surgery. Here is the DNA: TGTGCCAGCAGTTTCCCGGGACAGGGGATCTACGAGCAGTACTTC. Translated, it gives CASSFPGQGIYEQYF.